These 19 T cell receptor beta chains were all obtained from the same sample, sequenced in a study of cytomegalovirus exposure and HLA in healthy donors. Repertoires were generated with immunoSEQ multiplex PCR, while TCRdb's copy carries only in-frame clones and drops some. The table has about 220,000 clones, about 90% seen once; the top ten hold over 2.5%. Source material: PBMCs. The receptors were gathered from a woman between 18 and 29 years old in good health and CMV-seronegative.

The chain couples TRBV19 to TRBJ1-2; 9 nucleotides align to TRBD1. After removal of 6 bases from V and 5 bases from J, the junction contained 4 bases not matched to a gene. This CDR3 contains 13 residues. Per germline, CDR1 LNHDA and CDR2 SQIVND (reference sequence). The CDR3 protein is CASRWTGAYGYTF. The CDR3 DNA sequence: TGTGCCAGTAGGTGGACAGGGGCTTATGGCTACACCTTC.

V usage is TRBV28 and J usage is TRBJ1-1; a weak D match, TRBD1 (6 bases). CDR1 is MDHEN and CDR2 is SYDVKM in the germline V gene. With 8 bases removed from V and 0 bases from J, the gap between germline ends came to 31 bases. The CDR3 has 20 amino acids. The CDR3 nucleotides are TGTGCCAGCCACCGTGGAGGATTCGGGGGGGGCCGGCGAATGAACACTGAAGCTTTCTTT. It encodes CASHRGGFGGGRRMNTEAFF.

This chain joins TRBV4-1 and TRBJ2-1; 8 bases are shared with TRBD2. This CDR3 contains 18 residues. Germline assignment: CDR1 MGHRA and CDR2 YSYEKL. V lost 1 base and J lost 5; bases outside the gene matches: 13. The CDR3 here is CASSQVPLGAGAHNEQFF. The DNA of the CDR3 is TGCGCCAGCAGCCAAGTACCCTTAGGAGCGGGAGCGCACAATGAGCAGTTCTTC.

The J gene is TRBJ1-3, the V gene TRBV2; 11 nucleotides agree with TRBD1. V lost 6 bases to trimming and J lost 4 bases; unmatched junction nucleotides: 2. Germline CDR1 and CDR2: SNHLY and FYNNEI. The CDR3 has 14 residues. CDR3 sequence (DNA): TGTGCCAGCAGGGACAGGGGGCGCGGAAACACCATATATTTT. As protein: CASRDRGRGNTIYF.

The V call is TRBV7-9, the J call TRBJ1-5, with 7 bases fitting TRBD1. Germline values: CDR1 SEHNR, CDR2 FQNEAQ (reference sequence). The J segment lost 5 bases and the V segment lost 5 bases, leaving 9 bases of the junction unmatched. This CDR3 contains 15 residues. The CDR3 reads CASSRGQAGDQPQHF. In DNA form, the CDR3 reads TGTGCCAGCAGCCGAGGACAGGCGGGCGATCAGCCCCAGCATTTT.

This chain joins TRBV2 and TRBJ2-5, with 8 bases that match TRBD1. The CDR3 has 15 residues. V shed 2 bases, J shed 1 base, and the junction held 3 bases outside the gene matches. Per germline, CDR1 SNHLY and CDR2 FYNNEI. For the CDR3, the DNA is TGTGCCAGCAGTGAACCGCAGGGGGCCCAAGAGACCCAGTACTTC. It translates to CASSEPQGAQETQYF.

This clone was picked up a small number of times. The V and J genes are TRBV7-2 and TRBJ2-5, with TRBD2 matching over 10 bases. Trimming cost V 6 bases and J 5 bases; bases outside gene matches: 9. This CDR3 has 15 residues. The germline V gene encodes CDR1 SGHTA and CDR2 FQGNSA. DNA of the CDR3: TGTGCCAGCAGTACGGGACTAGCGACGCGGGAGACCCAGTACTTC. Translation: CASSTGLATRETQYF.

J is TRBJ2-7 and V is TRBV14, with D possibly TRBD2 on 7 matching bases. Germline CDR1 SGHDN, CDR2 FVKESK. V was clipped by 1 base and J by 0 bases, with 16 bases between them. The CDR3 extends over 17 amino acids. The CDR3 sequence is CASSQVTGGHFSYEQYF. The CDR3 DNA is TGTGCCAGCAGCCAAGTTACGGGGGGACACTTCTCCTACGAGCAGTACTTC.

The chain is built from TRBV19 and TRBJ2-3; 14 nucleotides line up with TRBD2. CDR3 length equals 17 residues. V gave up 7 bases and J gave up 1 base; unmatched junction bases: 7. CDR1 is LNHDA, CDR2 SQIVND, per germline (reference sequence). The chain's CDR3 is CASMGLAGVGGTDTQYF. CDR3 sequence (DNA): TGTGCCAGTATGGGACTAGCGGGAGTCGGGGGCACAGATACGCAGTATTTT.

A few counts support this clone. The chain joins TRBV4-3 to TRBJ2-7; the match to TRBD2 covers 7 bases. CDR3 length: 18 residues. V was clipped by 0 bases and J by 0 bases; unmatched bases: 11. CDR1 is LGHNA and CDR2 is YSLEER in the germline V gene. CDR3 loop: CASSQDSPASGISYEQYF. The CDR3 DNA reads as TGCGCCAGCAGCCAAGATTCCCCAGCTAGCGGAATCTCCTACGAGCAGTACTTC.

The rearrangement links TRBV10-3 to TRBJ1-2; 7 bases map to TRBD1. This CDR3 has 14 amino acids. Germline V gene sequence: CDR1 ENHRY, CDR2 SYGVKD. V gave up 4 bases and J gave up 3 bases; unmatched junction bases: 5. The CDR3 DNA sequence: TGTGCCATCAGTGGACAGGGTGATGACTATGGCTACACCTTC. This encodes CAISGQGDDYGYTF.

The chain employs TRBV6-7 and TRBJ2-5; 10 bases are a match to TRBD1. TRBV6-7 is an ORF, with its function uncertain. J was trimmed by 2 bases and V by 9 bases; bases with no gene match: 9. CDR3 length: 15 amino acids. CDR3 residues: CARTGDRGPQETQYF. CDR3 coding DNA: TGTGCCAGGACGGGGGACAGGGGCCCTCAAGAGACCCAGTACTTC.

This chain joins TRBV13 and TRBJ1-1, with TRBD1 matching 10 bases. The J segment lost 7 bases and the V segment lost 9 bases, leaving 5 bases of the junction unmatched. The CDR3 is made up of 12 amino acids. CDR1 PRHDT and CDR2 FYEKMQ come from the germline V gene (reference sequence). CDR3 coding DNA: TGTGCCAGTCAGGGACAGGGGAATGAAGCTTTCTTT. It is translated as CASQGQGNEAFF.

The CDR3 loop is CASAREGYSNQPQHF. CDR3 nucleotide sequence: TGTGCCAGCGCCAGGGAGGGGTATAGCAATCAGCCCCAGCATTTT. The chain joins TRBV6-1 to TRBJ1-5, with D possibly being TRBD1 (5 bases). Germline CDR1 reads MNHNS; CDR2 reads SASEGT. Trimming took off 8 bases at V and 0 bases at J, with 14 bases between the two ends. This CDR3 spans 15 amino acids.

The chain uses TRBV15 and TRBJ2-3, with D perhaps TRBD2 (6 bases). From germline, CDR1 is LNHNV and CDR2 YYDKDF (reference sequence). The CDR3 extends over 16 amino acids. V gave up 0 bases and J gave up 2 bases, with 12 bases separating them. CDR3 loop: CATSREGRDLTDTQYF. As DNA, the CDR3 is TGTGCCACCAGCAGAGAAGGGCGGGACCTCACAGATACGCAGTATTTT.

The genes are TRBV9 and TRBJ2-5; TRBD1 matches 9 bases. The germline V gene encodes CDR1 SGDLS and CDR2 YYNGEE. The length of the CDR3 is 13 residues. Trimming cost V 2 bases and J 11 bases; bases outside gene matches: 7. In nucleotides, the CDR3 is TGTGCCAGCAGCGTGGTGGACAGGGGATATCAGTACTTC. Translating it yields CASSVVDRGYQYF.

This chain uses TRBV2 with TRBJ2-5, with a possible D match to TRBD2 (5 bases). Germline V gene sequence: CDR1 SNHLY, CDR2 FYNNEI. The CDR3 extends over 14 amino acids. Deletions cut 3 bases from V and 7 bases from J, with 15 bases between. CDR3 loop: CASSDREGRPTQYF. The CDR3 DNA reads TGTGCCAGCAGTGATCGTGAGGGCCGCCCGACCCAGTACTTC.

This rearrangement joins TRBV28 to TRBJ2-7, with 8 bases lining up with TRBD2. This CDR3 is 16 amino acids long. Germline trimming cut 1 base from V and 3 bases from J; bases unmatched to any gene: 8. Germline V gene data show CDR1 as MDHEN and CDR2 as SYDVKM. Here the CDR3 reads CASSLSWVAGHYEQYF. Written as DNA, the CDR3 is TGTGCCAGCAGTTTATCTTGGGTAGCGGGACACTACGAGCAGTACTTC.

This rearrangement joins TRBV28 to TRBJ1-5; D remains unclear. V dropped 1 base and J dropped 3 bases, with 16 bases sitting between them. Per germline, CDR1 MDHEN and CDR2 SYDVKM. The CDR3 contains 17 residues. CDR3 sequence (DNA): TGTGCCAGCAGTTTATTACCCGACACAACCATCAATCAGCCCCAGCATTTT. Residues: CASSLLPDTTINQPQHF.